Following are 27 T cell receptor beta chains from one sample sequenced in a study of blood T cell repertoires in COVID-19. The method was immunoSEQ multiplex PCR; TCRdb's version includes in-frame clones alone and lacks a portion of them. The sample lists around 100,000 clones, roughly 81% occurring once. Sequenced material: peripheral blood. These receptors were collected from a man between 40 and 49 years old with active or convalescent COVID-19.

This chain uses TRBV2 with TRBJ1-6, with D perhaps TRBD1 (6 bases). This CDR3 is 15 amino acids long. Trimming removed 4 bases at V and 5 bases at J, with 12 bases between. Per the germline V gene, CDR1 is SNHLY and CDR2 is FYNNEI. This chain's CDR3 is CASSGQATHNSPLHF. CDR3 bases: TGTGCCAGCAGTGGACAGGCGACTCATAATTCACCCCTCCACTTT.

This chain uses TRBV11-2 with TRBJ2-5, with TRBD1 as a possible D gene (5 bases). CDR3 size: 16 residues. The V end lost 5 bases, the J end lost 5 bases, and 21 bases lay between the germline ends. Germline CDR1 and CDR2: SGHAT and FQNNGV. The CDR3 is CASSPNQRQGGETQYF. Here the CDR3 DNA reads TGTGCCAGCAGCCCTAATCAACGGCAGGGTGGGGAGACCCAGTACTTC. The full variable domain, with the rest looked up from reference TRBV11-2 and TRBJ2-5, is EAGVAQSPRYKIIEKRQSVAFWCNPISGHATLYWYQQILGQGPKLLIQFQNNGVVDDSQLPKDRFSAERLKGVDSTLKIQPAKLEDSAVYLCASSPNQRQGGETQYFGPGTRLLVL.

The V call is TRBV28, the J call TRBJ2-1; 9 bases line up with TRBD2. J gave up 8 bases and V 5 bases, and 10 bases lay outside the gene matches. Looked up from germline, CDR1 is MDHEN and CDR2 is SYDVKM. The CDR3 spans 15 residues. The CDR3 DNA sequence: TGTGCCAGCAGTGTACCGGGACTAGCAGTTCATGAGCAGTTCTTC. Translated: CASSVPGLAVHEQFF.

The rearrangement links TRBV10-3 to TRBJ2-1; TRBD2 agrees at 10 bases. Germline V gene lookup returns CDR1 ENHRY and CDR2 SYGVKD. This CDR3 contains 14 residues. The ends lost 11 bases at V and 8 bases at J; junction bases unmatched: 12. This CDR3 is CASALAGGGDEQFF. CDR3 DNA: TGTGCCTCAGCCTTAGCGGGGGGTGGGGATGAGCAGTTCTTC.

The chain combines TRBV5-4 with TRBJ2-3; possibly TRBD2 for D (6 bases). Trimming cost V 1 base and J 6 bases, with 9 bases left between them. The CDR3 runs to 13 residues. Germline V CDR1 and CDR2: SGHNT, YYREEE (reference sequence). The CDR3 loop is CASSLPAGDTQYF. CDR3 in DNA: TGTGCCAGCAGCTTGCCCGCGGGGGATACGCAGTATTTT.

This clone was detected a few times. CDR3 loop: CASLGGQINEQFF. Written as DNA, the CDR3 is TGCGCCAGCCTCGGTGGACAGATCAATGAGCAGTTCTTC. The chain couples TRBV4-1 to TRBJ2-1, with D perhaps matching TRBD1 (6 bases). Trimming removed 8 bases at V and 6 bases at J, with 14 bases between. The CDR3 extends over 13 amino acids. The V gene's germline CDR1 is MGHRA and CDR2 YSYEKL.

The chain has TRBV3-1 (or the pseudogene TRBV3-2) and TRBJ2-3; 9 bases align to TRBD2. With V trimmed by 1 base and J by 2 bases, 1 base remained unmatched. The CDR3 loop spans 15 amino acids. The V gene's germline CDR1 is LGHDT and CDR2 YNNKEL (reference sequence). CDR3 sequence (DNA): TGTGCCAGCAGCCAAGCTAGCGGGGTCACAGATACGCAGTATTTT. Translation gives CASSQASGVTDTQYF.

The J gene is TRBJ1-5, the V gene TRBV10-2; 8 bases agree with TRBD1. Germline CDR1 is WSHSY and CDR2 is SAAADI. V shed 0 bases and J 3 bases; nucleotides not matched to a gene: 4. The CDR3 sequence is 16 residues long. For the CDR3, the DNA is TGCGCCAGCAGTGAGTCCGGGACAGGCCTCAATCAGCCCCAGCATTTT. Translation gives CASSESGTGLNQPQHF.

The chain combines TRBV6-5 with TRBJ1-1; 10 bases align to TRBD1. The CDR3 is 15 amino acids. Germline V gene sequence: CDR1 MNHEY, CDR2 SVGAGI. V was pared by 4 bases and J by 10 bases, with 12 bases of the junction left unmatched. The CDR3 region has the DNA TGTGCCAGCAGTTCCGAGGGACAGGGGTCTATAGGAGCTTTCTTT. Translation: CASSSEGQGSIGAFF.

The chain has TRBV4-2 and TRBJ2-6; tentatively, D is TRBD1 (5 bases). Trimming took 5 bases from V and 0 from J, leaving 11 bases between them. Germline lookup yields CDR1 LGHNA and CDR2 YNFKEQ. This CDR3 has 16 amino acids. CDR3 residues: CASSVGQNSGANVLTF. CDR3 bases: TGTGCCAGCAGCGTAGGACAAAACTCTGGGGCCAACGTCCTGACTTTC.

The V call is TRBV6-2 or TRBV6-3, the J call TRBJ2-7; 10 bases agree with TRBD1. The CDR3 is made up of 15 amino acids. Losses at the gene ends were 6 bases for V and 2 bases for J; bases not matched to a gene: 7. CDR1 and CDR2 from the germline V gene are MNHEY and SVGEGT. Here the CDR3 reads CASSPGTGAAYEQYF. CDR3 nucleotide sequence: TGTGCCAGCAGCCCCGGGACAGGGGCCGCCTACGAGCAGTACTTC.

The chain recombines TRBV3-1 (or the pseudogene TRBV3-2) with TRBJ1-1; the D gene is possibly TRBD1 (5 bases). This CDR3 contains 13 residues. Germline values: CDR1 LGHDT, CDR2 YNNKEL (reference sequence). Trimming cost V 8 bases and J 1 base, with 11 bases left between them. The DNA for the CDR3 is TGTGCCAGCTTAAAAACAGGGAACACTGAAGCTTTCTTT. Amino acid sequence: CASLKTGNTEAFF.

The CDR3 nucleotides read TGTGCCAGCAGCACGGGACAGGGGTTGGATACGCAGTATTTT. Translating gives CASSTGQGLDTQYF. The gene calls are TRBV5-8 and TRBJ2-3; 10 bases match TRBD1. This CDR3 region has 14 residues. V lost 4 bases, J lost 6 bases, and 5 bases stayed unmatched. Per germline, CDR1 SGHTS and CDR2 YDEGEE.

The genes are TRBV6-6 and TRBJ2-7, with 9 nucleotides matching TRBD1. CDR3 length: 15 residues. Unmatched junction bases numbered 7, after V lost 6 bases and J lost 1 base. From germline, CDR1 is MNHNY and CDR2 SVGAGI (reference sequence). The CDR3 bases are TGTGCCAGCAGGGGTACAGGGGGCAGATCCTACGAGCAGTACTTC. It yields the protein CASRGTGGRSYEQYF.

In nucleotides, the CDR3 is TGTGCCAGCAGCTACGAAGGGGCCCGTTACAATGAGCAGTTCTTC. It is translated as CASSYEGARYNEQFF. The genes are TRBV11-2 and TRBJ2-1, with D perhaps matching TRBD1 (5 bases). This CDR3 comprises 15 residues. V dropped 4 bases and J dropped 4 bases, with 14 bases sitting between them. CDR1 is SGHAT and CDR2 is FQNNGV in the germline V gene.

This chain uses TRBV7-9 with TRBJ2-5; 7 bases agree with TRBD2. V trimming: 0 bases; J trimming: 3 bases; junction bases outside the gene matches: 4. Germline CDR1 and CDR2: SEHNR and FQNEAQ (reference sequence). CDR3 size: 15 residues. Here the CDR3 reads CASSLALTSKETQYF. The CDR3 DNA is TGTGCCAGCAGCTTAGCCCTGACTAGCAAAGAGACCCAGTACTTC.

This chain joins TRBV5-8 and TRBJ1-2; D gene unclear. This CDR3 spans 14 amino acids. V gave up 2 bases and J gave up 2 bases, with 10 bases separating them. In germline, CDR1 is SGHTS, CDR2 YDEGEE. CDR3: CASSFRAGNYGYTF. CDR3 in DNA: TGTGCCAGCAGCTTCCGTGCGGGAAACTATGGCTACACCTTC.

V gene TRBV7-2 combines with J gene TRBJ1-2, with D maybe TRBD1 (6 bases). Germline CDR1 is SGHTA and CDR2 is FQGNSA. V dropped 1 base and J dropped 5 bases, with 14 bases sitting between them. The CDR3 spans 15 residues. The CDR3 loop is CASSLVGRGGYGYTF. The CDR3, as DNA: TGTGCCAGCAGCTTAGTAGGCAGGGGTGGATATGGCTACACCTTC.

The chain has TRBV4-2 and TRBJ1-5; weak D call: TRBD1 (5 bases). This CDR3 region has 15 residues. Germline-derived CDR1 and CDR2 are LGHNA and YNFKEQ. V lost 2 bases to trimming and J lost 6 bases, with 14 bases between them. CDR3 region: CASSQPPPGCQPQHF. The CDR3 DNA follows: TGTGCCAGCAGCCAACCCCCCCCAGGGTGTCAGCCCCAGCATTTT.

The CDR3 DNA is TGCAGTGCCCCCCTGTACTATGGCTACACCTTC. It is translated as CSAPLYYGYTF. The chain combines TRBV20-1 with TRBJ1-2; no firm D call. In germline, CDR1 is DFQATT, CDR2 SNEGSKA (reference sequence). V lost 6 bases, J lost 3 bases, and 8 bases lay in between. This CDR3 has 11 residues.

This clone appeared a few times. This chain joins TRBV10-3 and TRBJ2-6; D call uncertain. From germline, CDR1 is ENHRY and CDR2 SYGVKD. Trimming took 10 bases from V and 0 from J, leaving 4 bases between them. This CDR3 comprises 12 residues. The CDR3, as DNA: TGTGCCACCCTCTCTGGGGCCAACGTCCTGACTTTC. Translating gives CATLSGANVLTF.

V gene TRBV11-2 combines with J gene TRBJ2-3; 7 bases fit TRBD2. The CDR3 spans 17 residues. The V segment lost 1 base and the J segment 3 bases; nucleotides outside the gene matches: 10. The germline V gene has CDR1 SGHAT and CDR2 FQNNGV. The CDR3 spells CASSLGEKRGGTDTQYF. CDR3 nucleotide sequence: TGTGCCAGCAGCTTAGGAGAAAAGCGGGGTGGAACAGATACGCAGTATTTT.

The chain has TRBV10-3 and TRBJ1-2; 7 bases align to TRBD1. The CDR3 is made up of 16 amino acids. The germline gives CDR1 ENHRY, CDR2 SYGVKD. V trimming: 3 bases; J trimming: 1 base; junction bases outside the gene matches: 8. Here the CDR3 DNA reads TGTGCCATCAGTGAAATTAGGACAGGAGATAACTATGGCTACACCTTC. Translating gives CAISEIRTGDNYGYTF.

The sample holds one count of this clone. The chain's CDR3 is CASSLVGGGTGELFF. As DNA, the CDR3 is TGTGCCAGCAGCTTAGTTGGGGGAGGGACCGGGGAGCTGTTTTTT. The gene calls are TRBV7-2 and TRBJ2-2; TRBD2 matches at 7 bases. J lost 5 bases, V lost 1 base, and 4 bases had no gene match. This CDR3 spans 15 amino acids. Germline V lookup: CDR1 SGHTA, CDR2 FQGNSA.

This clone has only a few counts. V gene TRBV3-1 (or the pseudogene TRBV3-2) combines with J gene TRBJ2-7, with 11 positions matching TRBD2. Germline trimming cut 2 bases from V and 0 bases from J; bases unmatched to any gene: 3. CDR1 and CDR2 from the germline V gene are LGHDT and YNNKEL (reference sequence). The CDR3 totals 16 residues. Written as DNA, the CDR3 is TGTGCCAGCAGCCAAAATAGCGGGGGGGCCTCCTACGAGCAGTACTTC. Its translation: CASSQNSGGASYEQYF.

This chain connects TRBV7-9 to TRBJ1-2; weak D call: TRBD1 (5 bases). Trimming left V 2 bases short and J 4 bases short, with 5 bases between. Germline V lookup: CDR1 SEHNR, CDR2 FQNEAQ (reference sequence). The CDR3 spans 12 residues. The CDR3 reads CASSLTGYGYTF. CDR3 DNA: TGTGCCAGCAGCTTAACAGGCTATGGCTACACCTTC.

This chain uses TRBV5-1 with TRBJ2-7, with D tentatively TRBD2 (6 bases). V was clipped by 4 bases and J by 2 bases, with 13 bases between them. Germline V lookup: CDR1 SGHRS, CDR2 YFSETQ. There are 14 residues in the CDR3. CDR3 DNA sequence: TGCGCCAGCAGCCCGGGAGAGCTGCCCTACGAGCAGTACTTC. This sequence encodes CASSPGELPYEQYF.